This entry describes one T cell receptor beta chain. The same CDR3 arises from other DNA sequences in this sample as well. The V gene's germline CDR1 is KGHSH and CDR2 LQKENI. This CDR3 has 13 residues. Trimming shortened V by 1 base and J by 8 bases, and 11 bases separated the two germline ends. The record originates from a study of blood T cell repertoires in COVID-19. Across the study: COVID-19 samples from acute and convalescent phases originated in the United States, Italy and Spain. The cDNA or gDNA used as material had been derived from T cells, B-cell-depleted T cells, or PBMCs.

Profiled with immunoSEQ multiplex PCR; TCRdb holds only in-frame clones, not every one. Here the sample spans a few hundred thousand clones, about 89% being singletons. This TCR was sampled from a woman in her sixties or seventies with acute or convalescent COVID-19. Sequencing was done on a sample of peripheral blood. V and J are TRBV18 and TRBJ1-1; a possible D gene is TRBD1 (6 bases). The CDR3 DNA is TGTGCCAGCTCACCACTCGAGGGGACAGAAGCTTTCTTT. Amino acid sequence: CASSPLEGTEAFF.